This entry concerns a single T cell receptor (beta chain). The CDR3 totals 16 residues. Germline-derived CDR1 and CDR2 are MNHEY and SMNVEV (reference sequence). Trimming took 4 bases from V and 3 from J; bases not matched to a gene: 7. The data derive from a study of control samples from healthy donors and cancer patients. Only in-frame clones appear in the TCRdb table, and some are missing; sequencing was by immunoSEQ multiplex PCR. Of 150,000 to 200,000 clones detected, approximately 94% appear once; the ten largest clones hold over 1.1%. The chain combines TRBV27 with TRBJ2-4; TRBD1 matches at 9 bases. The sample was blood. This receptor was identified in a man aged 30-40 years in good health. CDR3 in DNA: TGTGCCAGCAGTTCACAGACAGGGGGGCTCAAAAACATTCAGTACTTC. Amino acids: CASSSQTGGLKNIQYF.